This T cell receptor (beta chain) was observed in a study of shared clonotypes between healthy human individuals. Study details: In total, the donors were two women and a few men aged 18 to 49.

When replicate PCRs were run on sorted subsets, they used roughly 0.2 ug DNA, 30,000 to 35,000 T cell genomes. The method was immunoSEQ multiplex PCR; TCRdb's version includes in-frame clones alone and lacks a portion of them. Among 550,000 to 750,000 clones listed, around 92% were seen once. Broader study findings: Clonotypes which were not shared had lower generation probabilities than clonotypes that all four donors shared.

Cells designated naive CD8 were CD45RO-negative and were positively selected for CCR7, with terminally differentiated effector memory CD45RA+ cells excluded. Donors were healthy HIV-negative adults without recent acute infections or vaccinations. V lost 1 base, J lost 4 bases, and 15 bases lay in between. There are 16 residues in the CDR3. Germline V gives CDR1 SGHDT, CDR2 YYEEEE. Details on this clone: What it binds is unknown.

This TCR came from a man aged 25 to 40 in good health. The rearrangement links TRBV5-6 to TRBJ1-3, with D hard to call. The sample taken for sequencing was naive CD8+ T cells sorted from blood. The CDR3 region is CASSLKFGVWGNTIYF. The CDR3 bases are TGTGCCAGCAGCTTGAAGTTTGGGGTGTGGGGAAACACCATATATTTT.